This TCR beta chain comes out of a study of blood T cell repertoires in COVID-19. Study context: The United States, Italy and Spain provided the acute and convalescent COVID-19 samples.

Clones were sequenced by immunoSEQ multiplex PCR, and TCRdb holds only the in-frame ones, with some missing. The sample gives about 250,000 clones, 86% of which show up once; 5% to 6% is in the top ten. V lost 3 bases to trimming and J lost 3 bases, with 12 bases between them. This CDR3 region has 14 residues. Germline assignment: CDR1 DFQATT and CDR2 SNEGSKA (reference sequence). Enrolled during active infection, Seattle patients were then followed longitudinally. The sample comprised peripheral blood. This chain links TRBV20-1 with TRBJ1-5; D perhaps matches TRBD1 (5 bases). This clonotype was sampled from a woman of 80 years or more with COVID-19, enrolled during active disease. Here the CDR3 reads CSASSGRTNQPQHF. CDR3 nucleotide sequence: TGCAGTGCTAGTTCAGGGAGGACCAATCAGCCCCAGCATTTT.